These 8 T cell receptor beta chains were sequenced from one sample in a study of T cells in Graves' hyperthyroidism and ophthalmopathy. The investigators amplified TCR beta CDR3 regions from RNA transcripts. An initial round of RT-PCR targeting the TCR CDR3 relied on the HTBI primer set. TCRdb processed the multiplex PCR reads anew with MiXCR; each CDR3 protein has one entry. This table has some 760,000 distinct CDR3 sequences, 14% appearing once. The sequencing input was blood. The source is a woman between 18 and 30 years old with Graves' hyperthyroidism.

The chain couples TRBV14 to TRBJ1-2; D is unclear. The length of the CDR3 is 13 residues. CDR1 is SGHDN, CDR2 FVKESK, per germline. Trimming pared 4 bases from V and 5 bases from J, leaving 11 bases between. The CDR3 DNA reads TGTGCCAGCAGCCCGTGGGTGGGATATGGCTACACCTTC. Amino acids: CASSPWVGYGYTF.

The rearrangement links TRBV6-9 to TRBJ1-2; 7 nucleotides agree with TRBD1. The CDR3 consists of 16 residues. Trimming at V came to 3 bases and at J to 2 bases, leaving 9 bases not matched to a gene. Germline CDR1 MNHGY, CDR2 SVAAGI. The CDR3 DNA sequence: TGTGCCAGCAGTTACGCGACATCGGGACAGAACTATGGCTACACCTTC. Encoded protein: CASSYATSGQNYGYTF.

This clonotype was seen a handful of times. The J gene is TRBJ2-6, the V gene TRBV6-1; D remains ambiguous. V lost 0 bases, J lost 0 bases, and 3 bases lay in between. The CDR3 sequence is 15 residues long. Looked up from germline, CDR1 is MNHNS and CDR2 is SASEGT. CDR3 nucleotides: TGTGCCAGCAGTGAAGCAAGCTCTGGGGCCAACGTCCTGACTTTC. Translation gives CASSEASSGANVLTF.

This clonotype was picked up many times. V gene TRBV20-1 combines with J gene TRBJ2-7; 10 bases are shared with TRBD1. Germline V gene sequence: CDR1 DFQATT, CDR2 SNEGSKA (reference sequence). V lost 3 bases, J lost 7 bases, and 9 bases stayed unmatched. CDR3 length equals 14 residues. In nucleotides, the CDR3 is TGCAGTGCTAGGGGGGACAGGGGTTTGGGAGAGCAGTACTTC. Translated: CSARGDRGLGEQYF.

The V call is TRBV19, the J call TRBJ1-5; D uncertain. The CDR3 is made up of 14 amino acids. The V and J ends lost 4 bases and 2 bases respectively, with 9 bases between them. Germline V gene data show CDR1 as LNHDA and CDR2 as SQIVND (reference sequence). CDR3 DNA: TGTGCCAGTAGTAACAGTATAGGCAATCAGCCCCAGCATTTT. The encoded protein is CASSNSIGNQPQHF.

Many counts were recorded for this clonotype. Here the CDR3 DNA reads TGCGCCAGCAGCCAAGAGAGGCAGGGGGGTCAGCCCCAGCATTTT. Translating it yields CASSQERQGGQPQHF. The J gene is TRBJ1-5, the V gene TRBV4-1; TRBD1 aligns across 7 bases. V was pared by 0 bases and J by 6 bases, with 5 bases of the junction left unmatched. CDR3 length equals 15 residues. Germline CDR1 and CDR2: MGHRA and YSYEKL.

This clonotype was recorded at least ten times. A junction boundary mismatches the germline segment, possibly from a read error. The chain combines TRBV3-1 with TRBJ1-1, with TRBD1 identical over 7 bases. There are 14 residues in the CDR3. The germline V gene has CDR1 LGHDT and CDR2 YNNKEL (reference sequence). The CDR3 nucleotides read TGTGCCAGCAGCCAAGATTTGGGGGGGGACAGACCCCTCTTT. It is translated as CASSQDLGGDRPLF. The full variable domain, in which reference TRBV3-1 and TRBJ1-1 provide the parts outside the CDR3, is DTAVSQTPKYLVTQMGNDKSIKCEQNLGHDTMYWYKQDSKKFLKIMFSYNNKELIINETVPNRFSPKSPDKAHLNLHINSLELGDSAVYFCASSQDLGGDRPLFGQGTRLTVV.

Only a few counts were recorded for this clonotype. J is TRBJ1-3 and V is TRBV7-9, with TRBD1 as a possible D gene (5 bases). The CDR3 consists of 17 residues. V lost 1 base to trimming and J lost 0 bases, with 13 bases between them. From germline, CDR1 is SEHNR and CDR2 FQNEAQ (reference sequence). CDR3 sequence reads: CASSLGLADSSGNTIYF. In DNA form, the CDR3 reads TGTGCCAGCAGCTTAGGCCTAGCCGACAGCTCTGGAAACACCATATATTTT.